This T cell receptor (beta chain) was obtained from a study of blood T cell repertoires in COVID-19. As for the study in general: The cDNA or gDNA used as material had been derived from T cells, B-cell-depleted T cells, or PBMCs.

Trimming took 1 base from V and 7 from J, leaving 19 bases between them. Germline V gene data show CDR1 as SGHTA and CDR2 as FQGNSA. The CDR3 length is 17 residues. Clones were read by immunoSEQ multiplex PCR, and TCRdb kept only the in-frame ones, dropping some. The table lists 120,000 or so clones, just under 90% of them singletons, with about 2% in the top ten. The chain carries TRBV7-2 and TRBJ1-4; D perhaps matches TRBD1 (5 bases). Sequenced: peripheral blood. This receptor was identified in a woman aged 45-65 years with acute or convalescent COVID-19. The CDR3 here is CASSLGPIAGMGEKLFF. CDR3 in DNA: TGTGCCAGCAGCTTAGGACCCATAGCAGGGATGGGTGAAAAACTGTTTTTT. Full variable domain (rest looked up from reference TRBV7-2 and TRBJ1-4): GAGVSQSPSNKVTEKGKDVELRCDPISGHTALYWYRQSLGQGLEFLIYFQGNSAPDKSGLPSDRFSAERTGGSVSTLTIQRTQQEDSAVYLCASSLGPIAGMGEKLFFGSGTQLSVL.